This TCR beta chain was found in a study of T cell responses to AZD1222 COVID-19 vaccine. Study-wide findings and caveats: In the spike-specific TCR repertoire, nearly half reportedly target unmutated variant regions. White British people made up most donors, females outnumbered males, and clonal diversity was possibly underestimated.

Assay: immunoSEQ multiplex PCR; the TCRdb copy retains only in-frame clones and omits some. The data contain roughly 70,000 clones, roughly 82% of them singletons. Trimming took 0 bases from V and 3 from J, leaving 12 bases between them. CDR3 size: 14 residues. Looked up from germline, CDR1 is SQVTM and CDR2 is ANQGSEA. A word on this clone: The antigen is unknown.

The sample consisted of peripheral blood, taken on day 0 of AZD1222 vaccination. This sequence was found in an adult in good health. This chain uses TRBV29-1 with TRBJ2-7, with D maybe TRBD1 (6 bases). The CDR3 loop is CSVEEAARGYEQYF. CDR3 in DNA: TGCAGCGTTGAAGAGGCAGCCAGGGGCTACGAGCAGTACTTC.